These 28 T cell receptor beta chains originate from one sample sequenced in a study of blood T cell repertoires in COVID-19. The data were produced by immunoSEQ multiplex PCR, yet TCRdb's version contains in-frame clones alone and is incomplete. This table has some 83,000 clones, 87% appearing once. The sequenced sample consisted of peripheral blood. Receptors were obtained from an elderly woman with active or convalescent COVID-19.

The rearrangement uses TRBV7-2 and TRBJ2-5; D remains ambiguous. The CDR3 extends over 13 amino acids. V shed 2 bases and J shed 0 bases, with 4 bases lying between them. Germline CDR1 SGHTA, CDR2 FQGNSA. Here the CDR3 DNA reads TGTGCCAGCAGCTTATCCTACCAAGAGACCCAGTACTTC. Translation: CASSLSYQETQYF.

This CDR3 reads CASSLVTLRQDTQYF. Written as DNA, the CDR3 is TGTGCCAGCAGCTTAGTGACACTTCGCCAAGATACGCAGTATTTT. The chain uses TRBV13 and TRBJ2-3, with D uncertain. Germline V gene data show CDR1 as PRHDT and CDR2 as FYEKMQ (reference sequence). Trimming pared 1 base from V and 5 bases from J, leaving 13 bases between. The CDR3 totals 15 residues.

About this clone: One junction end disagrees with the germline gene, perhaps due to a read error. The V and J genes are TRBV7-9 and TRBJ2-7; 7 bases agree with TRBD1. Germline CDR1 SEHNR, CDR2 FQNEAQ (reference sequence). This CDR3 is built from 16 residues. The CDR3 region has the DNA TGTGCCAGCAGCGTAGCCCGGGACCCCAGGGGGTACGAGCAGTACTTC. Protein: CASSVARDPRGYEQYF.

The rearrangement joins TRBV14 to TRBJ2-3, with D perhaps matching TRBD2 (7 bases). Trimming removed 3 bases from V and 0 bases from J, with 16 bases in between. Germline CDR1 is SGHDN and CDR2 is FVKESK. The CDR3 is made up of 17 amino acids. The CDR3 nucleotides read TGTGCCAGCAGCCACCCTTCGGGGGGCGGTAGCACAGATACGCAGTATTTT. This sequence encodes CASSHPSGGGSTDTQYF.

This clone was counted a single time. This chain connects TRBV5-4 to TRBJ2-7, with 9 bases identical to TRBD2. The CDR3 has 14 amino acids. CDR1 and CDR2 (germline): SGHNT, YYREEE (reference sequence). Germline trimming cut 0 bases from V and 4 bases from J; bases unmatched to any gene: 2. The CDR3 is CASSLGREGYEQYF. For the CDR3, the DNA is TGTGCCAGCAGCTTGGGGCGGGAGGGATACGAGCAGTACTTC. Looking up the rest from reference TRBV5-4 and TRBJ2-7 gives the full variable domain: ETGVTQSPTHLIKTRGQQVTLRCSSQSGHNTVSWYQQALGQGPQFIFQYYREEENGRGNFPPRFSGLQFPNYSSELNVNALELDDSALYLCASSLGREGYEQYFGPGTRLTVT.

This clone appeared a few times. V usage is TRBV2 and J usage is TRBJ2-5, with D possibly matching TRBD2 (6 bases). From germline, CDR1 is SNHLY and CDR2 FYNNEI. Trimming removed 6 bases from V and 8 bases from J, with 22 bases in between. This CDR3 contains 15 residues. The DNA for the CDR3 is TGTGCCAGCAGGGAAACCGGGACTCGACGGTTAACCCAGTACTTC. As protein: CASRETGTRRLTQYF.

V and J are TRBV12-3 or TRBV12-4 and TRBJ1-2; D possibly corresponds to TRBD1 (6 bases). Trimming removed 4 bases from V and 4 bases from J, with 10 bases in between. The CDR3 length is 13 residues. This CDR3 reads CASSSGQLYGYTF. The CDR3 bases are TGTGCCAGCAGTTCGGGACAACTCTATGGCTACACCTTC.

The chain uses TRBV28 and TRBJ1-1; D perhaps matches TRBD1 (5 bases). CDR1 is MDHEN and CDR2 is SYDVKM in the germline V gene. Trimming pared 5 bases from V and 11 bases from J, leaving 12 bases between. The CDR3 runs 11 residues. The CDR3 DNA reads TGTGCCAGCAGTGACAGAACTGCGGCTTTCTTT. This sequence encodes CASSDRTAAFF.

The chain combines TRBV7-2 with TRBJ1-2, with TRBD1 matching over 7 bases. V shed 0 bases, J shed 6 bases, and the junction held 4 bases outside the gene matches. CDR1 is SGHTA, CDR2 FQGNSA, per germline. The CDR3 covers 14 residues. In DNA form, the CDR3 reads TGTGCCAGCAGCTTAGCTTGGCAGGGGGATGGCTACACCTTC. Protein sequence: CASSLAWQGDGYTF.

The chain couples TRBV29-1 to TRBJ2-7, with D possibly matching TRBD2 (5 bases). The CDR3 has 14 residues. The germline V and J ends were trimmed by 6 bases and 0 bases, with 15 bases remaining between them. The V gene's germline CDR1 is SQVTM and CDR2 ANQGSEA. The CDR3 coding sequence is TGCAGCGTCAATCGGACGGGGAGCTCCTACGAGCAGTACTTC. Amino acids: CSVNRTGSSYEQYF.

The genes are TRBV19 and TRBJ2-2; a possible D gene is TRBD2 (6 bases). This CDR3 is 15 amino acids long. Germline V gene lookup returns CDR1 LNHDA and CDR2 SQIVND (reference sequence). Trimming shortened V by 4 bases and J by 6 bases, and 15 bases separated the two germline ends. The CDR3 DNA follows: TGTGCCAGTAGTACCGGGAGATTGGGGCCCGGGGAGCTGTTTTTT. This gives the protein CASSTGRLGPGELFF.

The chain recombines TRBV4-3 with TRBJ1-4, with D perhaps matching TRBD1 (6 bases). The V gene's germline CDR1 is LGHNA and CDR2 YSLEER. Trimming removed 0 bases at V and 5 bases at J, with 10 bases between. The CDR3 is 15 amino acids. The CDR3 reads CASSQEGGRNEKLFF. The DNA of the CDR3 is TGCGCCAGCAGCCAAGAAGGGGGACGAAATGAAAAACTGTTTTTT.

The rearrangement joins TRBV27 to TRBJ1-2; D perhaps matches TRBD1 (6 bases). Trimming took off 3 bases at V and 8 bases at J, with 13 bases between the two ends. Germline lookup yields CDR1 MNHEY and CDR2 SMNVEV (reference sequence). This CDR3 is built from 13 residues. The CDR3 DNA is TGTGCCAGCAGTTTTAGGGGGGGCGAAGGCTACACCTTC. Protein: CASSFRGGEGYTF.

The chain is built from TRBV5-4 and TRBJ2-3; 11 bases fit TRBD2. This CDR3 has 15 residues. The germline V gene encodes CDR1 SGHNT and CDR2 YYREEE (reference sequence). With V trimmed by 1 base and J by 4 bases, 2 bases remained unmatched. The CDR3 nucleotides read TGTGCCAGCAGCTTGCCTAGCGGGAGGTCAGATACGCAGTATTTT. Translation gives CASSLPSGRSDTQYF.

The chain links TRBV11-2 to TRBJ2-1; 8 bases align to TRBD2. Germline V gene data show CDR1 as SGHAT and CDR2 as FQNNGV. CDR3 size: 14 residues. V was pared by 1 base and J by 15 bases, with 11 bases of the junction left unmatched. The CDR3 DNA reads as TGTGCCAGCAGCTTAGTAACGGCTAGCGGGCGCAGGTTCTTC. Translating gives CASSLVTASGRRFF.

The gene calls are TRBV6-5 and TRBJ2-7; TRBD1 might be the D (6 bases). V was trimmed by 2 bases and J by 6 bases, leaving 14 bases between them. CDR1 is MNHEY and CDR2 is SVGAGI in the germline V gene. There are 14 residues in the CDR3. CDR3 amino acids: CASSYRQGLSEQYF. The DNA for the CDR3 is TGTGCCAGCAGTTACCGGCAGGGGCTCTCCGAGCAGTACTTC.

The chain carries TRBV10-3 and TRBJ2-2; a possible D gene is TRBD1 (6 bases). V was cut by 10 bases and J by 5 bases, with 14 bases left in between. Germline assignment: CDR1 ENHRY and CDR2 SYGVKD. The CDR3 spans 13 residues. As DNA, the CDR3 is TGTGCCACCATAACAGGGTCTACCGGGGAGCTGTTTTTT. This codes for CATITGSTGELFF.

The rearrangement links TRBV19 to TRBJ1-5, with D unclear. The CDR3 has 11 residues. Germline CDR1 LNHDA, CDR2 SQIVND (reference sequence). Trimming took off 9 bases at V and 8 bases at J, with 11 bases between the two ends. Here the CDR3 DNA reads TGTGCCAGGACGGGGTTCAAGCCCCAGCATTTT. This codes for CARTGFKPQHF.

This sequence joins TRBV11-3 and TRBJ1-1, with D tentatively TRBD1 (5 bases). V was trimmed by 5 bases and J by 2 bases, leaving 9 bases between them. The V gene's germline CDR1 is SGHNT and CDR2 YENEEA. The CDR3 consists of 13 residues. CDR3 sequence: CASSLQGNTEAFF. CDR3 in DNA: TGTGCCAGCAGCCTGCAGGGTAACACTGAAGCTTTCTTT.

This chain uses TRBV2 with TRBJ2-7; 10 bases align to TRBD2. Germline trimming cut 5 bases from V and 7 bases from J; bases unmatched to any gene: 8. The CDR3 covers 14 residues. Looked up from germline, CDR1 is SNHLY and CDR2 is FYNNEI. Here the CDR3 reads CASSFSGRVGEQYF. In DNA, the CDR3 is TGTGCCAGCAGTTTCAGCGGGAGGGTGGGGGAGCAGTACTTC.

V usage is TRBV18 and J usage is TRBJ2-7; 8 nucleotides agree with TRBD2. Germline CDR1 KGHSH, CDR2 LQKENI. The CDR3 runs 13 residues. V shed 3 bases, J shed 6 bases, and the junction held 4 bases outside the gene matches. CDR3 loop: CASSPRGLGEQYF. CDR3 nucleotide sequence: TGTGCCAGCTCACCCCGGGGACTAGGCGAGCAGTACTTC.

The chain recombines TRBV6-2 or TRBV6-3 with TRBJ1-6, with TRBD1 matching 11 bases. V gave up 2 bases and J gave up 6 bases; unmatched junction bases: 3. This CDR3 comprises 16 residues. Germline CDR1 reads MNHEY; CDR2 reads SVGEGT. CDR3: CASSYLGTGGNSPLHF. DNA of the CDR3: TGTGCCAGCAGTTACCTCGGGACAGGGGGTAATTCACCCCTCCACTTT.

The rearrangement uses TRBV20-1 and TRBJ1-5; the D is unclear. Trimming took 3 bases from V and 4 from J, leaving 10 bases between them. The CDR3 loop spans 13 amino acids. Germline CDR1 and CDR2: DFQATT and SNEGSKA (reference sequence). In DNA, the CDR3 is TGCAGTGCTAGTACGGGGAGGAATCAGCCCCAGCATTTT. Its translation: CSASTGRNQPQHF.

This clone has more than one count but fewer than ten. In the same sample, other DNA sequences code for this CDR3. The CDR3 coding sequence is TGCAGCGTTGAAGGTGGAGCAGATACGCAGTATTTT. This codes for CSVEGGADTQYF. The genes are TRBV29-1 and TRBJ2-3, with D unclear. Germline V gene sequence: CDR1 SQVTM, CDR2 ANQGSEA. The ends were cut back, 1 base at V and 4 bases at J, with 6 bases in the middle. The CDR3 totals 12 residues.

The chain recombines TRBV5-1 with TRBJ2-3; D gene unclear. Trimming shortened V by 0 bases and J by 5 bases, and 7 bases separated the two germline ends. CDR1 is SGHRS, CDR2 YFSETQ, per germline. This CDR3 region has 13 residues. CDR3: CASSLVGLDTQYF. The DNA for the CDR3 is TGCGCCAGCAGCTTGGTCGGTCTAGATACGCAGTATTTT.

The chain recombines TRBV5-4 with TRBJ2-3; TRBD2 matches 8 bases. Germline loops: CDR1 SGHNT, CDR2 YYREEE (reference sequence). J was trimmed by 0 bases and V by 2 bases; bases with no gene match: 2. There are 15 residues in the CDR3. CDR3: CASSFTSGSTDTQYF. For the CDR3, the DNA is TGTGCCAGCAGCTTCACTAGCGGCAGCACAGATACGCAGTATTTT.

This clone has just one count. J is TRBJ2-2 and V is TRBV7-9; TRBD2 agrees at 11 bases. The CDR3 is made up of 16 amino acids. Germline V gene lookup returns CDR1 SEHNR and CDR2 FQNEAQ (reference sequence). The V and J ends lost 7 bases and 2 bases, in that order; junction bases with no gene match: 6. CDR3 in amino acids: CASNLGTSGNTGELFF. The CDR3 nucleotides read TGTGCCAGCAACCTGGGGACTAGCGGAAACACCGGGGAGCTGTTTTTT.

This clone was recorded only once. The chain recombines TRBV18 with TRBJ2-7; D perhaps matches TRBD2 (6 bases). Germline V CDR1 and CDR2: KGHSH, LQKENI. CDR3 length: 16 amino acids. Deletions cut 3 bases from V and 0 bases from J, with 15 bases between. The CDR3 coding sequence is TGTGCCAGCTCACCTTCCGGGACTGCTTTCTCCTACGAGCAGTACTTC. Translating gives CASSPSGTAFSYEQYF.